These 20 T cell receptor beta chains were sequenced from one sample in a study of control samples from healthy donors and cancer patients. Using immunoSEQ multiplex PCR, the repertoire was profiled, and TCRdb retains in-frame clones only, with some absent. In the table there are roughly 190,000 clones, roughly nine tenths of which are singletons. Sequencing was performed on blood. These receptors originate from a man aged 25 to 40 in good health.

CDR3: CASRQEEGVGTGELFF. The CDR3 DNA is TGTGCCAGCAGGCAAGAGGAGGGGGTAGGCACCGGGGAGCTGTTTTTT. V is TRBV2 and J is TRBJ2-2; D assignment may be TRBD1 or TRBD2 (6 bases each). This CDR3 contains 16 residues. Trimming left V 6 bases short and J 4 bases short, with 18 bases between. Germline V gives CDR1 SNHLY, CDR2 FYNNEI.

This clone was recorded once. The rearrangement links TRBV5-8 to TRBJ1-5, with a possible D match to TRBD1 (5 bases). CDR3 length: 14 residues. The V gene lost 3 bases and the J gene lost 6 bases, with 13 bases spanning the gap. Germline assignment: CDR1 SGHTS and CDR2 YDEGEE. This CDR3 reads CASSSRGAGQPQHF. In DNA form, the CDR3 reads TGTGCCAGCAGCTCCCGAGGGGCAGGTCAGCCCCAGCATTTT.

This clone has more than one count but fewer than ten. The chain carries TRBV3-1 (or the pseudogene TRBV3-2) and TRBJ2-3; 8 nucleotides match TRBD2. The CDR3 totals 15 residues. Germline loops: CDR1 LGHDT, CDR2 YNNKEL (reference sequence). V lost 8 bases, J lost 1 base, and 8 bases stayed unmatched. This CDR3 is CASGLAGPGTDTQYF. The CDR3 nucleotides are TGTGCCAGCGGACTAGCCGGGCCCGGCACAGATACGCAGTATTTT.

The chain is built from TRBV5-6 and TRBJ1-2; a possible D gene is TRBD1 (6 bases). CDR3 length equals 16 residues. V was shortened by 4 bases and J by 4 bases, with 20 bases between the two germline ends. Looked up from germline, CDR1 is SGHDT and CDR2 is YYEEEE. CDR3 DNA: TGTGCCAGCAGCCCGACAGGCCTGGGCTGGCTCTATGGCTACACCTTC. This codes for CASSPTGLGWLYGYTF.

J is TRBJ1-2 and V is TRBV3-1 (or the pseudogene TRBV3-2); 8 positions match TRBD1. CDR3 length: 14 residues. In germline, CDR1 is LGHDT, CDR2 YNNKEL (reference sequence). The V gene end was trimmed by 5 bases and the J gene end by 3 bases; junction bases not matched to a gene: 5. In DNA, the CDR3 is TGTGCCAGCAGCTTCGGACAGGGCGACTATGGCTACACCTTC. Translating gives CASSFGQGDYGYTF.

The rearrangement links TRBV3-1 (or the pseudogene TRBV3-2) to TRBJ1-6; D is undetermined. Germline V CDR1 and CDR2: LGHDT, YNNKEL (reference sequence). V dropped 1 base and J dropped 7 bases, with 8 bases sitting between them. The CDR3 has 14 amino acids. CDR3 loop: CASSQAFPNSPLHF. In DNA, the CDR3 is TGTGCCAGCAGCCAAGCCTTTCCGAATTCACCCCTCCACTTT.

The genes are TRBV5-1 and TRBJ2-7; TRBD1 agrees at 9 bases. Looked up from germline, CDR1 is SGHRS and CDR2 is YFSETQ. With V trimmed by 0 bases and J by 1 base, 2 bases remained unmatched. This CDR3 region has 15 residues. The CDR3 here is CASSLGTGASYEQYF. In nucleotides, the CDR3 is TGCGCCAGCAGCTTGGGGACAGGGGCTTCCTACGAGCAGTACTTC.

The CDR3 nucleotides are TGTGCCAGCAGCCGTTCGGGGAATGAAAAACTGTTTTTT. Its translation: CASSRSGNEKLFF. The chain carries TRBV3-1 (or the pseudogene TRBV3-2) and TRBJ1-4; D is unclear. The CDR3 runs to 13 residues. Per the germline V gene, CDR1 is LGHDT and CDR2 is YNNKEL (reference sequence). Trimming stripped 4 bases from V and 5 bases from J, with 8 bases between.

V usage is TRBV7-8 and J usage is TRBJ2-1; TRBD2 might be the D (5 bases). Trimming removed 3 bases from V and 6 bases from J, with 12 bases in between. CDR3 length equals 14 residues. The V gene's germline CDR1 is SGHVS and CDR2 FQNEAQ. CDR3 region: CASSFRTSVNEQFF. The CDR3, as DNA: TGTGCCAGCAGCTTCCGGACTTCTGTCAATGAGCAGTTCTTC.

This clone has just one count. The chain joins TRBV5-1 to TRBJ2-1; no clear D gene. The germline V and J ends were trimmed by 1 base and 7 bases, with 12 bases remaining between them. Germline values: CDR1 SGHRS, CDR2 YFSETQ. The CDR3 spans 14 residues. The CDR3 sequence is CASSLSVTINEQFF. The CDR3 DNA reads as TGCGCCAGCAGCTTGTCGGTCACCATAAATGAGCAGTTCTTC. The whole variable domain, filled in from reference TRBV5-1 and TRBJ2-1, reads KAGVTQTPRYLIKTRGQQVTLSCSPISGHRSVSWYQQTPGQGLQFLFEYFSETQRNKGNFPGRFSGRQFSNSRSEMNVSTLELGDSALYLCASSLSVTINEQFFGPGTRLTVL.

This clone was seen a single time. The CDR3 DNA sequence: TGTGCCAGCACCCTAGGGACGTGGAATGAAAAACTGTTTTTT. It codes for CASTLGTWNEKLFF. The genes are TRBV28 and TRBJ1-4; TRBD1 might be the D (5 bases). The V gene's germline CDR1 is MDHEN and CDR2 SYDVKM. V was cut by 7 bases and J by 5 bases, with 14 bases left in between. CDR3 length equals 14 residues.

V gene TRBV7-9 combines with J gene TRBJ1-3; the D is unclear. V lost 5 bases and J lost 0, with 11 bases in between. CDR3 length: 15 residues. The germline V gene encodes CDR1 SEHNR and CDR2 FQNEAQ (reference sequence). The CDR3 region is CASSDDGSSGNTIYF. In DNA, the CDR3 is TGTGCCAGCAGCGACGACGGGAGCTCTGGAAACACCATATATTTT.

The rearrangement joins TRBV6-6 to TRBJ2-1; 8 bases align to TRBD2. After removal of 2 bases from V and 8 bases from J, the junction contained 8 bases not matched to a gene. The CDR3 extends over 15 amino acids. The germline V gene has CDR1 MNHNY and CDR2 SVGAGI (reference sequence). CDR3 DNA sequence: TGTGCCAGCAGTTACGAGCGGGGGCCAGGGGATGAGCAGTTCTTC. Residues: CASSYERGPGDEQFF.

The genes are TRBV14 and TRBJ2-3; D not resolved. CDR1 is SGHDN and CDR2 is FVKESK in the germline V gene. The V and J ends lost 4 bases and 1 base respectively, with 9 bases between them. The CDR3 extends over 14 amino acids. CDR3 sequence: CASSPVGGTDTQYF. In DNA, the CDR3 is TGTGCCAGCAGCCCTGTCGGAGGCACAGATACGCAGTATTTT. Looking up the rest from reference TRBV14 and TRBJ2-3 gives the full variable domain: EAGVTQFPSHSVIEKGQTVTLRCDPISGHDNLYWYRRVMGKEIKFLLHFVKESKQDESGMPNNRFLAERTGGTYSTLKVQPAELEDSGVYFCASSPVGGTDTQYFGPGTRLTVL.

V and J are TRBV24-1 and TRBJ1-1, with D hard to call. This CDR3 spans 13 amino acids. Trimming cost V 2 bases and J 4 bases, with 7 bases left between them. CDR1 and CDR2 (germline): KGHDR, SFDVKD. CDR3 protein: CATSDYSGTEAFF. The CDR3 nucleotides read TGTGCCACCAGTGATTACTCGGGCACTGAAGCTTTCTTT.

This clone came up once. The chain employs TRBV19 and TRBJ1-6; no clear D gene. From germline, CDR1 is LNHDA and CDR2 SQIVND (reference sequence). Between the trimmed V and J ends, which lost 5 bases and 7 bases, there was a span of 18 bases. The CDR3 covers 16 residues. The CDR3 DNA reads TGTGCCAGTAGTTATTTTCCAAGCAAGGCAAATTCACCCCTCCACTTT. As protein: CASSYFPSKANSPLHF.

The V call is TRBV3-1 (or the pseudogene TRBV3-2), the J call TRBJ2-2; D is ambiguous. The CDR3 totals 15 residues. Trimming took off 3 bases at V and 0 bases at J, with 8 bases between the two ends. Germline V gene data show CDR1 as LGHDT and CDR2 as YNNKEL (reference sequence). CDR3 bases: TGTGCCAGCAGCCAGATCGGGTCGAACACCGGGGAGCTGTTTTTT. Protein sequence: CASSQIGSNTGELFF.

This clone has just one count. The rearrangement uses TRBV7-2 and TRBJ2-3; 7 positions agree with TRBD2. Germline V lookup: CDR1 SGHTA, CDR2 FQGNSA. Unmatched junction bases numbered 11, after V lost 5 bases and J lost 6 bases. The CDR3 runs to 15 residues. The CDR3 sequence: CASSELGLEMDTQYF. For the CDR3, the DNA is TGTGCCAGCAGCGAACTCGGACTAGAGATGGATACGCAGTATTTT.

CDR3 loop: CASSVGISGGPRTGELFF. The CDR3 bases are TGTGCCAGCAGCGTAGGGATTAGCGGGGGGCCTCGCACCGGGGAGCTGTTTTTT. This chain uses TRBV9 with TRBJ2-2; 10 bases line up with TRBD2. The CDR3 runs to 18 residues. The germline V gene has CDR1 SGDLS and CDR2 YYNGEE. Trimming at V came to 0 bases and at J to 4 bases, leaving 9 bases not matched to a gene.

This clone has more than one count but fewer than ten. V and J are TRBV11-2 and TRBJ2-1; tentatively, D is TRBD1 (5 bases). The ends were cut back, 3 bases at V and 3 bases at J, with 15 bases in the middle. Germline CDR1 reads SGHAT; CDR2 reads FQNNGV. This CDR3 contains 16 residues. CDR3 region: CASSFFQGIVYNEQFF. CDR3 nucleotides: TGTGCCAGCAGCTTTTTCCAGGGTATCGTCTACAATGAGCAGTTCTTC.